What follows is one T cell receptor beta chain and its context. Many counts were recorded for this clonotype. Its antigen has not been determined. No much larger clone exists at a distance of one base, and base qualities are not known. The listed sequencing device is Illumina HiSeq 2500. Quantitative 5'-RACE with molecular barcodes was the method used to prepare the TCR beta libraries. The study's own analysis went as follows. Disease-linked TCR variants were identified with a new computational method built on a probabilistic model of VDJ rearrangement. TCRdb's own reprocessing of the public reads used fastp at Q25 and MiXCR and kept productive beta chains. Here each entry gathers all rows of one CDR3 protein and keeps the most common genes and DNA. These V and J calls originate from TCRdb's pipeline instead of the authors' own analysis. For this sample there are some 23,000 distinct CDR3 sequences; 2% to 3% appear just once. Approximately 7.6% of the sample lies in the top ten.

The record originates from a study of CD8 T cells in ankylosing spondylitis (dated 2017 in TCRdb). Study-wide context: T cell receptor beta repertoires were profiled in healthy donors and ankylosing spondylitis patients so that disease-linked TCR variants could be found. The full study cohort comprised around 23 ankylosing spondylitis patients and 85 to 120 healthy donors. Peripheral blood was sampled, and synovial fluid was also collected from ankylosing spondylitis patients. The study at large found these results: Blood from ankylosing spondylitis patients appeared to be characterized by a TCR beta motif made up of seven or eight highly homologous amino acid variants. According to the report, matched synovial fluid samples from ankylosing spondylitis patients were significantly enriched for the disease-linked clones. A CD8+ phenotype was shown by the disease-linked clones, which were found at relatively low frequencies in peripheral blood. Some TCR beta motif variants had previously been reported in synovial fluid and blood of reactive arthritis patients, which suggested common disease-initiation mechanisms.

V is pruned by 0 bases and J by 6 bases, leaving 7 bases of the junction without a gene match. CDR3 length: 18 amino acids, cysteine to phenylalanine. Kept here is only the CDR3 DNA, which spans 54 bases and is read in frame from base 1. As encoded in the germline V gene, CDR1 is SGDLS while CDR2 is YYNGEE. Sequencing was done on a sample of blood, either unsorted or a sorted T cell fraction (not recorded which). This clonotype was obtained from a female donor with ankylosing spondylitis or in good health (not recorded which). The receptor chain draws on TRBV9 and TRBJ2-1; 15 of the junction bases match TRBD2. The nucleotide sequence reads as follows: TGTGCCAGCAGCGTAGGGACTAGCGGGGGGGCTGGGAGCAATGAGCAGTTCTTC. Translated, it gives CASSVGTSGGAGSNEQFF. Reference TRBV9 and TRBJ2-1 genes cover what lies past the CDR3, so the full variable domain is DSGVTQTPKHLITATGQRVTLRCSPRSGDLSVYWYQQSLDQGLQFLIQYYNGEERAKGNILERFSAQQFPDLHSELNLSSLELGDSALYFCASSVGTSGGAGSNEQFFGPGTRLTVL.